Below, one T cell receptor (beta chain) is given with its context. CD45RO/CCR7/CD25/CD127/CD95/CD27 staining was used to isolate CD4+ naive, central memory, regulatory and stem cell-like memory cells by sorting. The entry originates in a study of beta chain features in type 1 diabetes. Overall study context: What patients shared with healthy donors was a similar profile of age, gender and cell yields.

The CDR3 runs 15 residues. Between the trimmed V and J ends, which lost 0 bases and 2 bases, there was a span of 8 bases. CDR1 is GTSNPN, CDR2 SVGIG, per germline (reference sequence). All of the isolated RNA was reverse transcribed, so expressed TCRB transcripts were sequenced. The method was immunoSEQ multiplex PCR; TCRdb's version includes in-frame clones alone and lacks a portion of them. Seen here are roughly 250,000 clones, around 10% observed once, and the top ten hold around 0.037%. The rearrangement uses TRBV30 and TRBJ2-6; D uncertain. Source material: naive CD4+ T cells from blood. This receptor was obtained from a woman aged 18-35 years in good health. The CDR3 sequence: CAWSVAPPGANVLTF. CDR3 sequence (DNA): TGTGCCTGGAGTGTTGCGCCCCCTGGGGCCAACGTCCTGACTTTC.